The 22 T cell receptor beta chains in this list originate from one sample, sequenced in a study of T cell responses to AZD1222 COVID-19 vaccine. Only in-frame clones appear in the TCRdb table, and some are missing; sequencing was by immunoSEQ multiplex PCR. The sample consists of about 97,000 clones, around nine tenths of them appearing once. This specimen was peripheral blood, taken on day 0 of AZD1222 vaccination. These receptors originate from an adult in good health.

This clone has only one observation. V and J are TRBV30 and TRBJ1-5; a weak D match, TRBD1 (6 bases). This CDR3 has 13 residues. The germline V gene has CDR1 GTSNPN and CDR2 SVGIG (reference sequence). Trimming removed 4 bases from V and 2 bases from J, with 9 bases in between. The CDR3 DNA sequence: TGTGCCTGGAATGAGGGGGGCAATCAGCCCCAGCATTTT. Its translation: CAWNEGGNQPQHF.

The sample holds a few counts of this clone. The genes are TRBV12-3 or TRBV12-4 and TRBJ1-6, with 7 bases fitting TRBD1. There are 13 residues in the CDR3. J gave up 9 bases and V 5 bases, and 4 bases lay outside the gene matches. The CDR3 loop is CASSDDRVSPLHF. As DNA, the CDR3 is TGTGCCAGCAGTGACGACAGGGTTTCACCCCTCCACTTT.

V gene TRBV4-3 combines with J gene TRBJ2-2, with no clear D. This CDR3 contains 14 residues. Trimming left V 1 base short and J 4 bases short, with 7 bases between. Germline V gene lookup returns CDR1 LGHNA and CDR2 YSLEER. The CDR3 spells CASSQGPATGELFF. As DNA, the CDR3 is TGCGCCAGCAGCCAAGGGCCGGCCACCGGGGAGCTGTTTTTT.

The chain carries TRBV28 and TRBJ1-6; TRBD1 agrees at 7 bases. J lost 7 bases, V lost 10 bases, and 13 bases had no gene match. This CDR3 has 15 amino acids. Germline CDR1 reads MDHEN; CDR2 reads SYDVKM. The CDR3 protein is CAITPSTGDNSPLHF. CDR3 in DNA: TGTGCCATCACCCCCTCTACAGGGGACAATTCACCCCTCCACTTT.

This chain links TRBV7-9 with TRBJ1-1; D is uncertain. This CDR3 is built from 14 residues. V gave up 1 base and J gave up 1 base, with 7 bases separating them. The germline V gene encodes CDR1 SEHNR and CDR2 FQNEAQ (reference sequence). This CDR3 reads CASSLEAANTEAFF. CDR3 nucleotides: TGTGCCAGCAGCTTAGAGGCGGCGAACACTGAAGCTTTCTTT.

The chain is built from TRBV11-2 and TRBJ2-2, with a weak D call TRBD1 (5 bases). V dropped 3 bases and J dropped 2 bases, with 10 bases sitting between them. This CDR3 region has 15 residues. Germline CDR1 reads SGHAT; CDR2 reads FQNNGV. The CDR3 DNA sequence: TGTGCCAGCAGCTTTTCAGGGATTAACACCGGGGAGCTGTTTTTT. This encodes CASSFSGINTGELFF.

The rearrangement joins TRBV7-2 to TRBJ1-2, with no clear D. Germline CDR1 and CDR2: SGHTA and FQGNSA. The CDR3 is made up of 13 amino acids. V lost 5 bases, J lost 8 bases, and 15 bases lay in between. CDR3 sequence reads: CASSPASRSGYTF. CDR3 sequence (DNA): TGTGCCAGCAGCCCGGCATCTAGATCGGGCTACACCTTC.

The chain has TRBV27 and TRBJ1-2, with D possibly being TRBD1 (6 bases). The CDR3 spans 14 residues. The germline V gene encodes CDR1 MNHEY and CDR2 SMNVEV (reference sequence). The V and J ends lost 0 bases and 8 bases respectively, with 13 bases between them. The chain's CDR3 is CASSLSPGAGGYTF. CDR3 DNA: TGTGCCAGCAGTTTATCCCCGGGGGCGGGAGGCTACACCTTC.

The V call is TRBV19, the J call TRBJ1-2, with unresolved D. Trimming shortened V by 3 bases and J by 3 bases, and 11 bases separated the two germline ends. This CDR3 region has 14 residues. Per the germline V gene, CDR1 is LNHDA and CDR2 is SQIVND (reference sequence). This CDR3 is CASSIQDVDYGYTF. The CDR3 DNA reads TGTGCCAGTAGTATCCAGGACGTCGACTATGGCTACACCTTC.

CDR3 protein: CASSIDALSYEQYF. CDR3 sequence (DNA): TGTGCCAGTAGTATCGACGCACTCTCCTACGAGCAGTACTTC. The chain is built from TRBV19 and TRBJ2-7; D gene unclear. V was pared by 3 bases and J by 0 bases, with 9 bases between. CDR3 length: 14 amino acids. Germline V CDR1 and CDR2: LNHDA, SQIVND (reference sequence). The full variable domain, in which reference TRBV19 and TRBJ2-7 provide the parts outside the CDR3, is DGGITQSPKYLFRKEGQNVTLSCEQNLNHDAMYWYRQDPGQGLRLIYYSQIVNDFQKGDIAEGYSVSREKKESFPLTVTSAQKNPTAFYLCASSIDALSYEQYFGPGTRLTVT.

The chain uses TRBV9 and TRBJ2-7; D unclear. In germline, CDR1 is SGDLS, CDR2 YYNGEE. V lost 0 bases, J lost 7 bases, and 11 bases lay in between. The CDR3 covers 13 residues. CDR3 in amino acids: CASSVGGGLEQYF. In nucleotides, the CDR3 is TGTGCCAGCAGCGTAGGAGGCGGCTTAGAGCAGTACTTC.

The rearrangement links TRBV7-8 to TRBJ1-2; TRBD1 agrees at 10 bases. J gave up 4 bases and V 4 bases, and 3 bases lay outside the gene matches. Germline V CDR1 and CDR2: SGHVS, FQNEAQ. This CDR3 comprises 14 residues. Written as DNA, the CDR3 is TGTGCCAGCAGCTACCGGGACAGGGGCTATGGCTACACCTTC. Translated, it gives CASSYRDRGYGYTF. The full variable domain, with the rest looked up from reference TRBV7-8 and TRBJ1-2, is GAGVSQSPRYKVAKRGQDVALRCDPISGHVSLFWYQQALGQGPEFLTYFQNEAQLDKSGLPSDRFFAERPEGSVSTLKIQRTQQEDSAVYLCASSYRDRGYGYTFGSGTRLTVV.

The chain joins TRBV11-2 to TRBJ1-1; D may be TRBD1 (6 bases). The CDR3 is 15 amino acids. V was trimmed by 5 bases and J by 3 bases, leaving 16 bases between them. Per the germline V gene, CDR1 is SGHAT and CDR2 is FQNNGV. CDR3 sequence (DNA): TGTGCCAGCAGCCTCACCAGGGGAATCTACACTGAAGCTTTCTTT. This sequence encodes CASSLTRGIYTEAFF.

V gene TRBV13 combines with J gene TRBJ1-1; 7 bases are a match to TRBD1. The V segment lost 5 bases and the J segment 1 base; nucleotides outside the gene matches: 7. The CDR3 has 15 amino acids. Germline CDR1 reads PRHDT; CDR2 reads FYEKMQ (reference sequence). CDR3 sequence reads: CASSPDRAPNTEAFF. The CDR3 nucleotides read TGTGCCAGCAGCCCCGACAGGGCCCCGAACACTGAAGCTTTCTTT.

The chain joins TRBV29-1 to TRBJ1-3, with D tentatively TRBD1 (6 bases). Germline V gene data show CDR1 as SQVTM and CDR2 as ANQGSEA. The CDR3 has 14 residues. Trimming removed 7 bases at V and 3 bases at J, with 16 bases between. The CDR3 loop is CSASTGWGGNTIYF. The CDR3 DNA is TGCAGCGCTTCGACAGGATGGGGTGGAAACACCATATATTTT. The whole variable domain, remainder taken from reference TRBV29-1 and TRBJ1-3, is SAVISQKPSRDICQRGTSLTIQCQVDSQVTMMFWYRQQPGQSLTLIATANQGSEATYESGFVIDKFPISRPNLTFSTLTVSNMSPEDSSIYLCSASTGWGGNTIYFGEGSWLTVV.

In its sample, this clone was seen once. The genes are TRBV5-4 and TRBJ1-5, with TRBD1 as a possible D gene (6 bases). Per the germline V gene, CDR1 is SGHNT and CDR2 is YYREEE (reference sequence). Between the trimmed V and J ends, which lost 3 bases and 6 bases, there was a span of 16 bases. CDR3 length: 15 amino acids. CDR3 in DNA: TGTGCCAGCAGCTCCGGGGGCCAGGGGTCTCAGCCCCAGCATTTT. Protein sequence: CASSSGGQGSQPQHF.

This chain joins TRBV29-1 and TRBJ2-7; D is perhaps TRBD2 (6 bases). Trimming shortened V by 6 bases and J by 2 bases, and 14 bases separated the two germline ends. Germline V gene sequence: CDR1 SQVTM, CDR2 ANQGSEA. This CDR3 is built from 13 residues. The CDR3, as DNA: TGCAGCGTGGTCAGAGGAGGGGCCTACGAGCAGTACTTC. Translating gives CSVVRGGAYEQYF.

This chain uses TRBV11-3 with TRBJ1-1; TRBD1 matches 8 bases. The CDR3 consists of 17 residues. CDR1 and CDR2 from the germline V gene are SGHNT and YENEEA. V lost 6 bases, J lost 0 bases, and 12 bases stayed unmatched. The CDR3: CASSHRQGPSMNTEAFF. Written as DNA, the CDR3 is TGTGCCAGCAGTCACCGACAGGGGCCTTCAATGAACACTGAAGCTTTCTTT.

The chain joins TRBV3-1 (or the pseudogene TRBV3-2) to TRBJ2-7; 9 bases are shared with TRBD2. In germline, CDR1 is LGHDT, CDR2 YNNKEL (reference sequence). Trimming removed 5 bases from V and 6 bases from J; junction bases left unmatched: 8. The CDR3 spans 14 residues. In DNA, the CDR3 is TGTGCCAGCAGCAAACCGGGACTAGCACCCGAGCAGTACTTC. Its protein product is CASSKPGLAPEQYF.

This chain uses TRBV2 with TRBJ1-5; TRBD1 matches 9 bases. The V and J ends lost 5 bases and 0 bases, in that order; junction bases with no gene match: 2. CDR3 size: 15 residues. Germline V gene sequence: CDR1 SNHLY, CDR2 FYNNEI. This CDR3 is CASSRTGASNQPQHF. The DNA for the CDR3 is TGTGCCAGCAGTCGGACAGGGGCTAGCAATCAGCCCCAGCATTTT. Full variable domain (outside the CDR3, taken from reference TRBV2 and TRBJ1-5): EPEVTQTPSHQVTQMGQEVILRCVPISNHLYFYWYRQILGQKVEFLVSFYNNEISEKSEIFDDQFSVERPDGSNFTLKIRSTKLEDSAMYFCASSRTGASNQPQHFGDGTRLSIL.

The chain uses TRBV18 and TRBJ2-7; 12 bases are shared with TRBD2. The length of the CDR3 is 16 residues. The ends lost 6 bases at V and 7 bases at J; junction bases unmatched: 13. CDR1 is KGHSH, CDR2 LQKENI, per germline. Here the CDR3 reads CASSDLTLAGGEEQYF. Here the CDR3 DNA reads TGTGCCAGCTCGGACCTGACACTAGCGGGGGGTGAGGAGCAGTACTTC.

The genes are TRBV18 and TRBJ2-5, with 13 bases fitting TRBD2. CDR1 KGHSH and CDR2 LQKENI come from the germline V gene. Trimming removed 2 bases from V and 4 bases from J; junction bases left unmatched: 4. The CDR3 has 16 amino acids. CDR3 amino acids: CASSPTGLAGLETQYF. The CDR3 bases are TGTGCCAGCTCACCAACGGGACTAGCGGGGCTAGAGACCCAGTACTTC.